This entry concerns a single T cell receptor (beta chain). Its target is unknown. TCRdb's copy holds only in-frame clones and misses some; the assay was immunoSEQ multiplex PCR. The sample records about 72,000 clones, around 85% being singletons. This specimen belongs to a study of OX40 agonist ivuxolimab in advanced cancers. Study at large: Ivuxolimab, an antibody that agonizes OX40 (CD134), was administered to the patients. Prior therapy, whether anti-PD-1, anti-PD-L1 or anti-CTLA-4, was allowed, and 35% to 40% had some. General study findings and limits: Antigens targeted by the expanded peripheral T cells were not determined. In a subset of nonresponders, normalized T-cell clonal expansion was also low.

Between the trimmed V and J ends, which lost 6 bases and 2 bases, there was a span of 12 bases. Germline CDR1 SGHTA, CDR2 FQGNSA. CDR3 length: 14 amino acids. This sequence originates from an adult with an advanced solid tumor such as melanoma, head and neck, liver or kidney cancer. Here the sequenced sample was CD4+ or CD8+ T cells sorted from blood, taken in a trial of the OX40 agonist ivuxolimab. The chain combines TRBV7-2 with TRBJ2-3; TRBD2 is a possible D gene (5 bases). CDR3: CASSPDFATDTQYF. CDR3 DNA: TGTGCCAGCAGTCCGGACTTTGCCACAGATACGCAGTATTTT.